Listed below are T cell receptor beta chains from one sample, sequenced in a study of cytomegalovirus exposure and HLA in healthy donors. Here immunoSEQ multiplex PCR was the method, and the copy in TCRdb shows in-frame clones only, minus some. The sample holds approximately 180,000 clones, under 85% seen once. Material: PBMCs. The receptors stem from a man aged 18-30 years in good health and CMV-seronegative. The CDR3 runs from the conserved cysteine through the conserved F or W. A D gene is named only where the DNA matches it firmly. A row's size may be missing; if present it is once, few, many or a size class.

DNA: TGCGCCAGCAGCTTGTCGGGGACAGGACTCTCCGAGCAGTACTTC
CDR3: CASSLSGTGLSEQYF
J: TRBJ2-7
D: TRBD1
V: TRBV5-1
size: few

DNA: TGTGCCAGCAGCTCACCTGGACAGCTCTCTGGAAACACCATATATTTT
CDR3: CASSSPGQLSGNTIYF
J: TRBJ1-3
D: NA
V: TRBV28
size: NA

DNA: TGCGCCAGCAGCCAAGACGCCGGGACAGGGTTCATTTCAGGCTACACCTTC
CDR3: CASSQDAGTGFISGYTF
J: TRBJ1-2
D: TRBD1
V: TRBV4-1
size: NA

DNA: TGTGCCAGCAGCTTAGTCGGTGGGGCTCTCGATGGCTACACCTTC
CDR3: CASSLVGGALDGYTF
J: TRBJ1-2
D: NA
V: TRBV7-2
size: NA

DNA: TGCGCCAGCAGCTTGACAGACCCAACTAATGAAAAACTGTTTTTT
CDR3: CASSLTDPTNEKLFF
J: TRBJ1-4
D: NA
V: TRBV5-1
size: NA

DNA: TGTGCTAGCAGCCCCTATGGGAGTTTAACAGATACGCAGTATTTT
CDR3: CASSPYGSLTDTQYF
J: TRBJ2-3
D: NA
V: TRBV7-7
size: NA

DNA: TGTGCCAGCAGCTTAGACCCACAGGGGGCGAATGGCTACACCTTC
CDR3: CASSLDPQGANGYTF
J: TRBJ1-2
D: TRBD1
V: TRBV7-2
size: NA

DNA: TGCGCCAGCAGCTTTGAGCGGGAGGGCAATGAGCAGTTCTTC
CDR3: CASSFEREGNEQFF
J: TRBJ2-1
D: TRBD2
V: TRBV5-1
size: NA

DNA: TGTGCCTCGGAGAGGGACAGAATAACGATCAATCAGCCCCAGCATTTT
CDR3: CASERDRITINQPQHF
J: TRBJ1-5
D: TRBD1
V: TRBV28
size: NA

DNA: TGTGCCAGCAGTTACGCTTGGGAGGCCCCCACCGGGGAGCTGTTTTTT
CDR3: CASSYAWEAPTGELFF
J: TRBJ2-2
D: NA
V: TRBV6-5
size: once

DNA: TGCGCCAGCAGCAACAGGGTTCGGAACACTGAAGCTTTCTTT
CDR3: CASSNRVRNTEAFF
J: TRBJ1-1
D: NA
V: TRBV4-1
size: NA

DNA: TGTGCCAGCAGTGACTGGAGGACAGGGACTAACTATGGCTACACCTTC
CDR3: CASSDWRTGTNYGYTF
J: TRBJ1-2
D: TRBD1
V: TRBV25-1
size: NA

DNA: TGTGCCAGCAGCTCTGGACAGTCGAACACTGAAGCTTTCTTC
CDR3: CASSSGQSNTEAFF
J: TRBJ1-1
D: NA
V: TRBV7-9
size: NA

DNA: TGCAGCGTTTTCGAGGACAGGTTTAACTATGGCTACACCTTC
CDR3: CSVFEDRFNYGYTF
J: TRBJ1-2
D: TRBD1
V: TRBV29-1
size: NA